The 16 T cell receptor beta chains listed next were all sequenced from one sample in a study of CD8+CD57+ T cells in acquired aplastic anemia. Genomic DNA constituted the template upon which TCR beta VDJ and CDR3 profiling was performed. MiXCR was run by TCRdb on the reads, yielding one entry per CDR3 protein. The sample holds about 200,000 distinct CDR3 sequences; 65% are singletons and the top ten take roughly 64%. The patients chosen for sequencing had shown expansion of CD8+CD57+ cells (detected by flow cytometry). The sample taken for sequencing was sorted CD4+, CD8+, or CD8+CD57+ T cells (not recorded which) from PBMCs. These receptors were taken from a human donor with aplastic anemia.

The chain has TRBV2 and TRBJ1-2; D unresolved. CDR3 length equals 13 residues. Germline V gene sequence: CDR1 SNHLY, CDR2 FYNNEI. V was pared by 8 bases and J by 0 bases, with 10 bases between. Written as DNA, the CDR3 is TGTGCCAGCTTCAGGTTAGCTAACTATGGCTACACCTTC. As protein: CASFRLANYGYTF.

The chain recombines TRBV11-2 with TRBJ2-7; D gene unclear. Trimming took off 3 bases at V and 2 bases at J, with 11 bases between the two ends. Germline CDR1 reads SGHAT; CDR2 reads FQNNGV. The CDR3 is 14 residues long. CDR3 region: CASSFQWGTYEQYF. The CDR3 bases are TGTGCCAGCAGCTTTCAGTGGGGAACCTACGAGCAGTACTTC.

The chain combines TRBV7-9 with TRBJ1-4; no definite D call. The germline gives CDR1 SEHNR, CDR2 FQNEAQ (reference sequence). Trimming left V 5 bases short and J 6 bases short, with 13 bases between. The CDR3 consists of 14 residues. In DNA, the CDR3 is TGTGCCAGCAGCCCAGGACGTGGGGATGAAAAACTGTTTTTT. Its protein is CASSPGRGDEKLFF.

The V and J genes are TRBV5-1 and TRBJ2-3, with 10 bases aligning to TRBD1. The CDR3 is 14 residues long. J lost 1 base, V lost 6 bases, and 2 bases had no gene match. Germline values: CDR1 SGHRS, CDR2 YFSETQ. The CDR3 protein is CASTGTGGTDTQYF. Here the CDR3 DNA reads TGCGCCAGCACCGGGACAGGGGGCACAGATACGCAGTATTTT.

This clonotype has just a few counts. The V and J genes are TRBV2 and TRBJ1-2; 10 bases align to TRBD1. The germline V gene has CDR1 SNHLY and CDR2 FYNNEI. The CDR3 spans 13 residues. The V gene end was trimmed by 7 bases and the J gene end by 7 bases; junction bases not matched to a gene: 6. CDR3 nucleotide sequence: TGTGCCAGCACCCTGGGACAGGGGAGTGGCTACACCTTC. Translating it yields CASTLGQGSGYTF.

The chain has TRBV19 and TRBJ2-1; possible D gene TRBD2, 5 bases. From germline, CDR1 is LNHDA and CDR2 SQIVND (reference sequence). There are 14 residues in the CDR3. V was pared by 1 base and J by 9 bases, with 13 bases between. CDR3 in DNA: TGTGCCAGTAGTATAGCCCCGATTGCGGGTGAGCAGTTCTTC. It is translated as CASSIAPIAGEQFF.

The rearrangement joins TRBV20-1 to TRBJ2-3, with 9 bases lining up with TRBD2. The germline CDR1 and CDR2 sequences are DFQATT and SNEGSKA (reference sequence). The CDR3 spans 14 residues. V dropped 6 bases and J dropped 1; count of bases not matched to a gene: 5. The CDR3 sequence is CSARTSVGTDTQYF. The CDR3 nucleotides are TGCAGTGCCAGGACTAGCGTGGGCACAGATACGCAGTATTTT.

This clonotype appeared a few times. The V gene is TRBV15, the J gene TRBJ1-1; D perhaps matches TRBD1 (5 bases). Germline values: CDR1 LNHNV, CDR2 YYDKDF (reference sequence). Trimming stripped 5 bases from V and 0 bases from J, with 10 bases between. The CDR3 has 14 residues. The CDR3 bases are TGTGCCACCAGCCCGCCAGGGCTGAACACTGAAGCTTTCTTT. Translating it yields CATSPPGLNTEAFF.

For this clonotype: The junction differs from germline at one of its ends, possibly a read error. The chain couples TRBV9 to TRBJ1-1; D unclear. The CDR3 is made up of 13 amino acids. CDR1 and CDR2 from the germline V gene are SGDLS and YYNGEE. This CDR3 is CASSVVPNTGAFF. Written as DNA, the CDR3 is TGTGCCAGCAGCGTAGTACCAAACACTGGAGCTTTCTTT.

The chain is built from TRBV2 and TRBJ1-6; D is unresolved. CDR3 size: 14 residues. The V and J ends lost 7 bases and 8 bases respectively, with 15 bases between them. Germline lookup yields CDR1 SNHLY and CDR2 FYNNEI. CDR3 bases: TGTGCCAGCAAAGCGGACGGGGAACATTCACCCCTCCACTTT. Its protein is CASKADGEHSPLHF.

The chain carries TRBV2 and TRBJ2-1; 13 bases fit TRBD2. This CDR3 contains 14 residues. Germline loops: CDR1 SNHLY, CDR2 FYNNEI. With 5 bases clipped from V and 6 bases from J, the junction kept 1 base outside the gene matches. The CDR3 DNA reads as TGTGCCAGCAGTACTAGCGGGGGGGGCAATGAGCAGTTCTTC. Its protein product is CASSTSGGGNEQFF.

Concerning this clonotype itself: Likely a read error: the CDR3 ends without its conserved phenylalanine or tryptophan. The CDR3 sequence: CVSSDSGETQYY. CDR3 bases: TGCGTCAGCAGTGATTCCGGGGAGACCCAGTACTAC. This chain joins TRBV10-1 and TRBJ2-5; D is unclear. The CDR3 contains 12 residues. Germline V lookup: CDR1 WNHNN, CDR2 SYGVQD (reference sequence).

V usage is TRBV9 and J usage is TRBJ1-6; TRBD1 aligns across 8 bases. J lost 7 bases, V lost 4 bases, and 7 bases had no gene match. The CDR3 has 15 residues. The germline gives CDR1 SGDLS, CDR2 YYNGEE. CDR3 protein: CASSPGGTGNSPLHF. For the CDR3, the DNA is TGTGCCAGCAGCCCAGGGGGGACAGGAAATTCACCCCTCCACTTT.

Only a few counts were recorded for this clonotype. This sequence joins TRBV15 and TRBJ2-3; 9 bases are shared with TRBD1. CDR3 length equals 15 residues. V lost 3 bases and J lost 1; bases outside the gene matches: 2. CDR1 LNHNV and CDR2 YYDKDF come from the germline V gene (reference sequence). This CDR3 reads CATSRRTGGTDTQYF. For the CDR3, the DNA is TGTGCCACCAGCAGGCGGACAGGGGGCACAGATACGCAGTATTTT.

The gene calls are TRBV10-3 and TRBJ2-2, with TRBD1 as a possible D gene (6 bases). Looked up from germline, CDR1 is ENHRY and CDR2 is SYGVKD. The CDR3 spans 14 residues. V lost 7 bases, J lost 6 bases, and 15 bases lay in between. The CDR3 protein is CAITLGKGAGELFF. In DNA form, the CDR3 reads TGTGCCATCACCCTAGGAAAGGGGGCCGGGGAGCTGTTTTTT.

The V and J genes are TRBV20-1 and TRBJ1-3, with 8 bases identical to TRBD1. Germline trimming cut 5 bases from V and 2 bases from J; bases unmatched to any gene: 5. CDR1 and CDR2 from the germline V gene are DFQATT and SNEGSKA (reference sequence). This CDR3 is 14 amino acids long. CDR3 protein: CSAVQQGAGNTIYF. The CDR3, as DNA: TGCAGTGCTGTCCAACAGGGGGCTGGAAACACCATATATTTT.